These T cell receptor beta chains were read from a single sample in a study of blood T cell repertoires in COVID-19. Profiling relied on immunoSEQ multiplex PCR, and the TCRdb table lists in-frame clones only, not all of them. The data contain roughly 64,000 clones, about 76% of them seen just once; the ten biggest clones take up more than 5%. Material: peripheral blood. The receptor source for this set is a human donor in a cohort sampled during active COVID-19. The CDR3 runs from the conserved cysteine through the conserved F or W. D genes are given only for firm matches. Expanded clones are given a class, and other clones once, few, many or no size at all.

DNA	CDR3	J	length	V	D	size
TGTGCCAGTAGTCCGAAACCCGAGACAGGGAAGCATGGCTACACCTTC	CASSPKPETGKHGYTF	TRBJ1-2	16	TRBV19	TRBD1	-
TGTGCCAGCAGCTTAGAGGGCAGGGGGCAAGAGACCCAGTACTTC	CASSLEGRGQETQYF	TRBJ2-5	15	TRBV11-2	TRBD1	-
TGTGCCAGCCTACAGCGGGGGGGCCTAGCAGAGACCCAGTACTTC	CASLQRGGLAETQYF	TRBJ2-5	15	TRBV6-5	TRBD2	-
TGTGCCAGCAGCGTAGATGCTAGCGGGGGGGCCGCAGATACGCAGTATTTT	CASSVDASGGAADTQYF	TRBJ2-3	17	TRBV9	TRBD2	few
TGTGCTAGCAGCTTAGACTTTGGACTAGCGGAATACAATGAGCAGTTCTTC	CASSLDFGLAEYNEQFF	TRBJ2-1	17	TRBV7-7	TRBD2	few
TGTGCCAGTAGTGCGAACAGGGAACGCAATGAAAAACTGTTTTTT	CASSANRERNEKLFF	TRBJ1-4	15	TRBV19	-	-
TGTGCCAGCAGTGTTTCTAGCGGGGGGTACAATGAGCAGTTCTTC	CASSVSSGGYNEQFF	TRBJ2-1	15	TRBV2	TRBD2	-
TGTGCCAGCAGCCCCGGACTACTAGCGGGGGGCCTTAAGCAGTTCTTC	CASSPGLLAGGLKQFF	TRBJ2-1	16	TRBV4-2	TRBD2	once
TGTGCCAGCAGCCAGGATAGCAATCAGCCCCAGCATTTT	CASSQDSNQPQHF	TRBJ1-5	13	TRBV7-2	-	large
TGTGCCAGCAGTTCAGGGGGCCCGAATGAAAAACTGTTTTTT	CASSSGGPNEKLFF	TRBJ1-4	14	TRBV28	TRBD1	-
TGTGCCAGCAGCCTTATTACTGAAGCTTTCTTT	CASSLITEAFF	TRBJ1-1	11	TRBV7-2	-	-
TGCGCCAGCAGCCAAGATGTGGAGAGTGCCCGACGGGAGCAGTACTTC	CASSQDVESARREQYF	TRBJ2-7	16	TRBV4-3	-	once
TGCGCCAGCAGCTTTGGCTCTTACTACGAGCAGTACTTC	CASSFGSYYEQYF	TRBJ2-7	13	TRBV5-1	-	once
TGTGCCAGCAGTTCCGTAGTTAATGAAAAACTGTTTTTT	CASSSVVNEKLFF	TRBJ1-4	13	TRBV12-3/TRBV12-4	-	-
TGTGCCAGCAGTGGGGGAGGAACAGCCACCGGGGAGCTGTTTTTT	CASSGGGTATGELFF	TRBJ2-2	15	TRBV28	-	once
TGCAGCGTTGTGGGACTAGCGGGGGGTGGTACAGATACGCAGTATTTT	CSVVGLAGGGTDTQYF	TRBJ2-3	16	TRBV29-1	TRBD2	-
TGTGCCAGCAGCATGCCGGGACAGGGGGCCGAGCAGTACTTC	CASSMPGQGAEQYF	TRBJ2-7	14	TRBV7-2	TRBD1	-